Presented here are 19 T cell receptor beta chains from one specimen sequenced in a study of identical twins. TCRdb redid the calling of the 5' RACE reads with MiXCR, one entry per CDR3 protein. The sample lists about 340,000 distinct CDR3 sequences, roughly an eighth occurring once. These sequences were also reported in another study, on yellow fever vaccine responses in identical twins.

Material: CD8+ T cells sorted from blood. The receptors here all came from a woman aged 18-29 years in good health.

This clonotype was seen only a few times. Written as DNA, the CDR3 is TGCGCCAGCAGCCAAGAAATAGGCCTAGCGGGTTACGAGCAGTACTTC. It yields the protein CASSQEIGLAGYEQYF. This chain joins TRBV4-1 and TRBJ2-7; TRBD2 matches 8 bases. The trim removed 0 bases at V and 4 bases at J, leaving 8 bases unmatched. CDR3 length: 16 residues. Per germline, CDR1 MGHRA and CDR2 YSYEKL.

This clonotype was seen many times. The chain is built from TRBV4-1 and TRBJ2-5, with 14 bases that match TRBD2. V lost 4 bases and J lost 4; bases outside the gene matches: 5. Per germline, CDR1 MGHRA and CDR2 YSYEKL. CDR3 size: 16 residues. CDR3 region: CASSLSGLAGGETQYF. The CDR3 DNA is TGCGCCAGCAGCCTCAGTGGACTAGCGGGGGGAGAGACCCAGTACTTC.

The chain couples TRBV2 to TRBJ1-4; D gene ambiguous. Germline V gene lookup returns CDR1 SNHLY and CDR2 FYNNEI. Trimming shortened V by 3 bases and J by 7 bases, and 12 bases separated the two germline ends. The CDR3 length is 14 residues. The CDR3 sequence: CASSEAGVIEKLFF. CDR3 DNA sequence: TGTGCCAGCAGTGAGGCCGGAGTCATTGAAAAACTGTTTTTT. The whole variable domain, remainder taken from reference TRBV2 and TRBJ1-4, is EPEVTQTPSHQVTQMGQEVILRCVPISNHLYFYWYRQILGQKVEFLVSFYNNEISEKSEIFDDQFSVERPDGSNFTLKIRSTKLEDSAMYFCASSEAGVIEKLFFGSGTQLSVL.

This clonotype occurred a few times. V usage is TRBV6-1 and J usage is TRBJ2-7; D might be TRBD1 or TRBD2, each matching 5 bases. CDR1 and CDR2 (germline): MNHNS, SASEGT. This CDR3 contains 13 residues. Deletions cut 11 bases from V and 0 bases from J, with 14 bases between. The CDR3 region is CAPRGTDSYEQYV. CDR3 DNA: TGTGCCCCGAGGGGAACAGACTCCTACGAGCAGTACGTC.

This clonotype was counted at least ten times. V is TRBV6-1 and J is TRBJ2-7, with D unclear. The CDR3 is made up of 13 amino acids. Trimming took 1 base from V and 4 from J, leaving 8 bases between them. Germline assignment: CDR1 MNHNS and CDR2 SASEGT. The CDR3 bases are TGTGCCAGCAGTGAAGATTTCGCATACGAGCAGTACGTC. This encodes CASSEDFAYEQYV.

This chain uses TRBV9 with TRBJ2-1; D possibly matches TRBD1 or TRBD2 (6 bases each). Trimming shortened V by 3 bases and J by 6 bases, and 16 bases separated the two germline ends. The CDR3 runs to 15 residues. Germline V CDR1 and CDR2: SGDLS, YYNGEE. The CDR3 DNA reads as TGTGCCAGCAGCGAATTAGCGAGGGGGGTCAATGAGCAGTTCTTC. It encodes CASSELARGVNEQFF.

This clonotype was seen many times. The chain is built from TRBV20-1 and TRBJ1-1; D is unresolved. Trimming took off 0 bases at V and 2 bases at J, with 10 bases between the two ends. Germline V lookup: CDR1 DFQATT, CDR2 SNEGSKA (reference sequence). This CDR3 has 14 amino acids. DNA of the CDR3: TGCAGTGCTAGAGATCGCGGAGGCAACACTGAAGCTTTCTTT. It is translated as CSARDRGGNTEAFF.

This clonotype was counted a few times. V gene TRBV20-1 combines with J gene TRBJ2-5, with D tentatively TRBD2 (5 bases). CDR1 is DFQATT, CDR2 SNEGSKA, per germline (reference sequence). V was cut by 3 bases and J by 1 base, with 6 bases left in between. This CDR3 has 12 residues. The CDR3 sequence is CSARGVQETQYF. The CDR3 nucleotides read TGCAGTGCTAGGGGAGTCCAAGAGACCCAGTACTTC.

In its sample, this clonotype was seen a few times. CDR3 coding DNA: TGTGCCAGCAGCCACGGGCCCGCCGCAGATACGCAGTATTTT. As protein: CASSHGPAADTQYF. The chain employs TRBV7-8 and TRBJ2-3, with D hard to call. V shed 5 bases and J shed 4 bases, with 13 bases lying between them. The CDR3 runs 14 residues. CDR1 is SGHVS and CDR2 is FQNEAQ in the germline V gene.

The V and J genes are TRBV6-2 or TRBV6-3 and TRBJ2-7; D unresolved. V dropped 6 bases and J dropped 0 bases, with 12 bases sitting between them. Germline V lookup: CDR1 MNHEY, CDR2 SVGEGT. There are 14 residues in the CDR3. CDR3 sequence: CASSILAGSYEQYF. The CDR3 DNA is TGTGCCAGCAGCATCTTGGCCGGCTCCTACGAGCAGTACTTC.

This clonotype was counted many times. This rearrangement joins TRBV11-1 to TRBJ2-2; TRBD2 matches at 7 bases. CDR1 and CDR2 from the germline V gene are SGHAT and FQDESV (reference sequence). V was clipped by 0 bases and J by 2 bases; unmatched bases: 9. This CDR3 region has 18 residues. CDR3 in amino acids: CASSLALGSGVNTGELFF. The CDR3 region has the DNA TGTGCCAGCAGCTTAGCCCTTGGCAGCGGGGTAAACACCGGGGAGCTGTTTTTT.

This clonotype was detected ten times or more. The chain carries TRBV10-2 and TRBJ2-3, with 10 nucleotides matching TRBD2. This CDR3 contains 12 residues. Looked up from germline, CDR1 is WSHSY and CDR2 is SAAADI. The V gene end was trimmed by 3 bases and the J gene end by 12 bases; junction bases not matched to a gene: 3. CDR3 sequence: CASSDGLADQYF. DNA of the CDR3: TGCGCCAGCAGTGACGGACTAGCGGACCAGTATTTT.

This clonotype has just a few counts. The chain combines TRBV2 with TRBJ1-5, with D tentatively TRBD1 (5 bases). Germline values: CDR1 SNHLY, CDR2 FYNNEI. V lost 7 bases to trimming and J lost 0 bases, with 10 bases between them. The CDR3 contains 14 residues. CDR3 residues: CASTGTDSNQPQHF. The CDR3 region has the DNA TGTGCCAGCACCGGGACGGATAGCAATCAGCCCCAGCATTTT.

At least ten counts were recorded for this clonotype. The chain recombines TRBV12-3 or TRBV12-4 with TRBJ1-2, with 8 bases identical to TRBD1. This CDR3 spans 14 amino acids. Losses at the gene ends were 5 bases for V and 10 bases for J; bases not matched to a gene: 12. The CDR3 region is CASSPGTGKPAYTF. The CDR3 DNA reads as TGTGCCAGCAGTCCCGGGACAGGCAAACCAGCCTACACCTTC.

This clonotype was found a few times. The chain employs TRBV2 and TRBJ2-7; 11 bases map to TRBD2. V trimming: 6 bases; J trimming: 3 bases; junction bases outside the gene matches: 4. The V gene's germline CDR1 is SNHLY and CDR2 FYNNEI. The CDR3 consists of 14 residues. The CDR3, as DNA: TGTGCCAGCAGCGTAGCGGGAGGGAACTACGAGCAGTACTTC. Translating it yields CASSVAGGNYEQYF.

The chain combines TRBV7-9 with TRBJ1-6, with D perhaps matching TRBD1 (5 bases). The ends were cut back, 5 bases at V and 1 base at J, with 12 bases in the middle. CDR3 size: 16 residues. Germline CDR1 is SEHNR and CDR2 is FQNEAQ (reference sequence). CDR3 in amino acids: CASSLSGKSYNSPLHF. The CDR3 coding sequence is TGTGCCAGCAGCCTGTCAGGGAAATCCTATAATTCACCCCTCCACTTT.

This clonotype was recorded at least ten times. V is TRBV15 and J is TRBJ2-5; D is perhaps TRBD1 (5 bases). Trimming left V 1 base short and J 5 bases short, with 11 bases between. Germline V CDR1 and CDR2: LNHNV, YYDKDF (reference sequence). CDR3 size: 14 residues. In DNA form, the CDR3 reads TGTGCCACCAGCAGAGCGGACATTATCGAGACCCAGTACTTC. Protein product: CATSRADIIETQYF.

This clonotype has more than one count but fewer than ten. V gene TRBV18 combines with J gene TRBJ2-7, with 9 bases matching TRBD2. This CDR3 spans 19 amino acids. The ends lost 3 bases at V and 5 bases at J; junction bases unmatched: 20. Germline values: CDR1 KGHSH, CDR2 LQKENI. The CDR3 loop reads CASSPPSPGVAGVKNEQYF. The CDR3 region has the DNA TGTGCCAGCTCACCCCCCTCCCCTGGGGTAGCGGGAGTTAAAAACGAGCAGTACTTC.

The chain is built from TRBV13 and TRBJ2-7, with no clear D. The CDR3 consists of 11 residues. V was cut by 6 bases and J by 7 bases, with 10 bases left in between. CDR1 is PRHDT, CDR2 FYEKMQ, per germline (reference sequence). DNA of the CDR3: TGTGCCAGCAGTTCCCAAAGAGAGCAGTACTTC. Its translation: CASSSQREQYF.